Here is one TCR beta chain with its context. It has no known antigen specificity. This may be a read error: a much more frequent sequence differs by one nucleotide. This specimen comes from a study of read filtering for tumor transcriptome and immune sequencing (dated by TCRdb to 2019 to 2021). Background on the whole study: Of the patients in the cohort, more than 16 were male and 14 were female, and their mean age was roughly 68 years, with a range of roughly 47 to 80. Under revised international staging, roughly eight patients fell into R-ISS I, 15 to 20 into R-ISS II and roughly 7 into R-ISS III. After DNase treatment, whole-transcriptome libraries were prepared with the TruSeq RNA Access Library Prep Kit. Per sample, about 4.05 to 10.27 million TCR-region mapped reads were obtained with IR-seq, compared with only about 85 to 1,400 with RNA-seq. TCR repertoires obtained by targeted immune repertoire sequencing and by bulk whole-transcriptome sequencing performed on the same bone marrow samples were compared. One of the main goals was to work out a read-filtering strategy for immune repertoire data, in particular whether clonotypes backed by only a single read should be removed. Points the paper makes about the study in general: Compared with RNA-seq, IR-seq captured clonotypes at much higher depth and more reliably, and a smaller IR-seq throughput was enough to identify most shared clonotypes. The sorted CD138-negative fraction was composed of a mixed bone marrow immune population rather than of purified T cells. In IR-seq, roughly four fifths of clonotypes but around 3.5% of total reads were represented by single-read clonotypes, whereas in RNA-seq, around three quarters of clonotypes and more than 40% of reads were represented by single-read clonotypes. Removing single-read clonotypes increased the correlation between IR-seq and RNA-seq shared clonotype proportions.

Relative to germline, V is missing 5 bases and J is missing 6 bases, with 9 bases of the junction outside any gene match. The CDR3 sequence holds 14 residues, the cysteine and phenylalanine included. CDR3 DNA only is kept here, 42 bases in frame from base 1. Bone marrow was sampled from every patient at the time of active disease. Ficoll-Hypaque density gradient centrifugation was used to isolate bone marrow mononuclear cells. To remove myeloma plasma cells, the cells were labeled with CD138 magnetic microbeads on a MACS separator, and CD138-negative cells were then collected by negative selection. Flow cytometry with CD138 antibodies on an Attune NxT was used to check how pure the isolated cells were. Total RNA was extracted using TRIzol reagent and was quantified on a NanoDrop spectrophotometer. For each patient, the CD138-negative bone marrow sample underwent paired RNA-seq and IR-seq. TCR libraries were constructed from 400 to 500 ng RNA using the Immunoverse kit, and molecular barcoded adaptors covering alpha/delta and beta/gamma chains were employed. The same RNA used for transcriptome sequencing was used for TCR library preparation. An Illumina HiSeq 4000 with 2 x 150 cycles was used to sequence the TCR libraries. The authors' analysis ran thus. TCR reads were aligned to human V, D, J and C references and assembled into CDR3 clonotypes with MiXCR, including quality filtering and error correction. The tcR package in R was used to analyze clonotype counts and gene usage diversity. For inspection of raw mapping reads, RNA-seq reads were mapped by STAR aligner version 2.5.3a onto GRCh37 of the human genome. IR-seq fastq files were randomly downsampled with Seqtk 1.3 to test the effect of sequencing depth on detected clonotypes. TCRdb's own reprocessing of the public reads used fastp at Q25 and MiXCR and kept productive beta chains. Every CDR3 protein is listed once, alongside the most common genes and DNA of its rows. TCRdb, not the authors, supplied the V and J calls. Counted in this sample were 13,000 to 15,000 distinct CDR3 sequences; roughly 22% of them appeared once. Approximately 80% of the sample comes from the top ten.

The receptor was derived from a donor at least 40 years old with multiple myeloma. The sequenced material came from a population of CD138-negative cells sorted from bone marrow. This specimen's cell subset or site label, interpreted: bone marrow mononuclear cells depleted of CD138+ plasma/myeloma cells by negative magnetic selection. The rearranged chain carries TRBV12-3 or TRBV12-4 and TRBJ1-1, with 7 bases in between that match TRBD1. The CDR3 corresponds to CASSATGRPAEAFF. The nucleotides read TGTGCCAGCAGTGCGACAGGGCGGCCCGCTGAAGCTTTCTTT.